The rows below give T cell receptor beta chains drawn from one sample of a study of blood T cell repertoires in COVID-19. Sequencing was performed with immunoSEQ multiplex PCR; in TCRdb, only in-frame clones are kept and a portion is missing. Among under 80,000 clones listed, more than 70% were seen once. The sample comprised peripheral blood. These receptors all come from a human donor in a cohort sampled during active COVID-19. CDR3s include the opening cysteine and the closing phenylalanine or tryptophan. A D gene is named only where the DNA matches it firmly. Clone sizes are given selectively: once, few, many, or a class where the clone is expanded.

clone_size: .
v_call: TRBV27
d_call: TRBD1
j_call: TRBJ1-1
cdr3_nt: TGTGCCAGCAGTGACCTGGGACAGGGCCGTACTGAAGCTTTCTTT
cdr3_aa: CASSDLGQGRTEAFF

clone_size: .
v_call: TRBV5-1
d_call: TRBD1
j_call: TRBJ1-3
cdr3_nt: TGCGCCAGCCGACAGGGTATCTCCAACACCATATATTTT
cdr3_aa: CASRQGISNTIYF

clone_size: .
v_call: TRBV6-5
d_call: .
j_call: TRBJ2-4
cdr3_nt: TGTGCCAGCAGTTTGACGACTATTTCCATTCAGTACTTC
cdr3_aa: CASSLTTISIQYF

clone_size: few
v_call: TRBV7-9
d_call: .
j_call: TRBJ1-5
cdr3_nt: TGTGCCAGCAGCCGGGGGGAAGGCAATCAGCCCCAGCATTTT
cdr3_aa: CASSRGEGNQPQHF

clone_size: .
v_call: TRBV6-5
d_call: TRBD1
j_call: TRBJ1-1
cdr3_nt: TGTGCCAGCAGTAGGGGGCGGAATGAAGCTTTCTTT
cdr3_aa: CASSRGRNEAFF

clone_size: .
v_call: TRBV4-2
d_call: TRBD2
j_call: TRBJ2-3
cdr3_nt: TGTGCCAGCAGCCAAGGGCTAGCGGGATTGGGGGATACGCAGTATTTT
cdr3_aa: CASSQGLAGLGDTQYF

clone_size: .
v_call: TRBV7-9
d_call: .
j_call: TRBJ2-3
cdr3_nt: TGTGCCATCGGGAGCGGATCTAGCACAGATACGCAGTATTTT
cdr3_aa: CAIGSGSSTDTQYF

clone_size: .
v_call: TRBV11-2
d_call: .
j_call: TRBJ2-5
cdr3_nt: TGTGCCAGCAGCTTACGACAGGGAGGAGAGACCCAGTACTTC
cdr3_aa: CASSLRQGGETQYF

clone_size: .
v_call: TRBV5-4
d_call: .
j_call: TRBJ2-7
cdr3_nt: TGTGCCAGCAACCGGGACGGGACTCCCACACCCTACGAGCAGTACTTC
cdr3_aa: CASNRDGTPTPYEQYF

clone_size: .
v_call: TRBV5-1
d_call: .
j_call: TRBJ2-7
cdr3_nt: TGCGCCAGCAGCTTTACAGGGTACGAGCAGTACTTC
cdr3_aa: CASSFTGYEQYF

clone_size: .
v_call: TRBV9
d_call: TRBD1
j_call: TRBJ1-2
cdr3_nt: TGTGCCAGCAGTCAAAGTGAGGGACAGAACTATGGCTACACCTTC
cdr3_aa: CASSQSEGQNYGYTF

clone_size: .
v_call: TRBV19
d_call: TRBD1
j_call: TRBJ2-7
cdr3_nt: TGTGCCAGTAGCTCTGGACAGGCGTTTGGCGAGCAGTACTTC
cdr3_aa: CASSSGQAFGEQYF

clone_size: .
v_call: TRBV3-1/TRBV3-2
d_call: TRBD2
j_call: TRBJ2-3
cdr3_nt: TGTGCCAGCAGCCAGAAGGCGCCTAGCGGGTTAGATACGCAGTATTTT
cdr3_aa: CASSQKAPSGLDTQYF

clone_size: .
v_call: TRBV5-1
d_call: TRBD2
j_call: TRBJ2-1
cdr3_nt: TGCGCCAGCCGACTAGCGGGAGAGGGTGAGCAGTTCTTC
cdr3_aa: CASRLAGEGEQFF

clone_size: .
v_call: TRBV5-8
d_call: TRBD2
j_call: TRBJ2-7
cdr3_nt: TGTGCCAGCAGACGCGACTTGGCGGGAGACAACGAGCAGTACTTC
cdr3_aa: CASRRDLAGDNEQYF

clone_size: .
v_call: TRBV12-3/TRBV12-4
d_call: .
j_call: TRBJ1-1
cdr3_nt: TGTGCCAGCAGTTTAAAGGGAGGAGCTTTCTTT
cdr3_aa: CASSLKGGAFF

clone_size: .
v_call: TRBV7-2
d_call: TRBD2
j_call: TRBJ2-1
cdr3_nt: TGTGCCAGCAGTTTGTTGGGACTAGCGGGGGACAATGAGCAGTTCTTC
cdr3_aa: CASSLLGLAGDNEQFF

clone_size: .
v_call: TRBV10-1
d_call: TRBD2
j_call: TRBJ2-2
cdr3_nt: TGCGCCAGCAGTGGGACTAGCGGGGCCGGGGAGCTGTTTTTT
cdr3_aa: CASSGTSGAGELFF

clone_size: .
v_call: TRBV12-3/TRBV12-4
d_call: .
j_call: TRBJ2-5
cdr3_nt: TGTGCCAGCAGTTTTTCAGCGGGAGAGACCCAGTACTTC
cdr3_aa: CASSFSAGETQYF

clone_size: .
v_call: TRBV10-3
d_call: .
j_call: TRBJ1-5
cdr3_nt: TGTGCCATCAGTGAGGCGGATCAGCCCCAGCATTTT
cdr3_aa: CAISEADQPQHF

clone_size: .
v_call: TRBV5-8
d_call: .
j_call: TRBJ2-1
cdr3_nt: TGTGCCAGCAGCTTGGATGTGGGGCTGATGAACAATGAGCAGTTCTTC
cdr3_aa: CASSLDVGLMNNEQFF